This entry lists 23 T cell receptor beta chains sequenced from one sample in a study of Graves' ophthalmopathy and Graves' hyperthyroidism (dated by TCRdb to about 2018). TCRdb shows the sequencer as Illumina HiSeq 2000. TCR beta CDR3 regions were amplified from RNA transcripts for repertoire sequencing. HTBI primers and the Qiagen OneStep RT-PCR kit were used in a first-round RT-PCR, which was followed by a second-round multiplex PCR, size selection and purification. The public reads were run again by TCRdb, first through fastp at Q25 and then through MiXCR, and only productive beta chains were kept. A single entry per CDR3 protein holds the most common genes and DNA from its merged rows. Across this sample there are roughly 1.1 million distinct CDR3 sequences, with 35% to 40% seen only once. Together, the top ten hold over 8.5% of the sample. The material sequenced was peripheral blood or thyroid tissue (not recorded which). The receptors here all came from an adult man with Graves' hyperthyroidism.

The rearrangement joins TRBV2 to TRBJ2-6; 14 positions match TRBD2. Trimming took 6 bases from V and 12 from J; bases not matched to a gene: 13. Looked up from germline, CDR1 is SNHLY and CDR2 is FYNNEI. This CDR3 contains 17 residues. In DNA form, the CDR3 reads TGTGCCAGCAGGATGACTAGCGGGAGGGCCAGGGGCACCGTCCTGACTTTC. Amino acid sequence: CASRMTSGRARGTVLTF.

Note on this clonotype: A single base separates this from a much larger clone, so it may be a read error. CDR3 loop: CASSQTGGSPLHF. The CDR3 DNA sequence: TGTGCCAGCAGCCAAACAGGGGGTTCACCCCTCCACTTT. The V call is TRBV12-3 or TRBV12-4, the J call TRBJ1-6; 8 nucleotides align to TRBD1. This CDR3 contains 13 residues. V shed 6 bases, J shed 9 bases, and the junction held 4 bases outside the gene matches.

This clonotype was seen only a few times. The chain has TRBV20-1 and TRBJ1-5; 7 bases line up with TRBD1. The CDR3 extends over 16 amino acids. Germline V gene data show CDR1 as DFQATT and CDR2 as SNEGSKA (reference sequence). Trimming at V came to 4 bases and at J to 3 bases, leaving 12 bases not matched to a gene. CDR3 sequence: CSATDDDRDHNQPQHF. In DNA, the CDR3 is TGCAGTGCTACCGACGATGACAGGGATCACAATCAGCCCCAGCATTTT.

This clonotype was recorded many times. Its ends do not fully match the called genes, so a read error is possible. The genes are TRBV7-2 and TRBJ2-7; 13 positions agree with TRBD2. Germline CDR1 SGHTA, CDR2 FQGNSA. CDR3 length equals 14 residues. CDR3 DNA sequence: TGTGCCAGCAGCTTAGCTCCGGGACTAGCGGGAACCGCCTTC. As protein: CASSLAPGLAGTAF.

This clonotype was detected a few times. This sequence joins TRBV6-5 and TRBJ1-5; the match to TRBD1 covers 7 bases. V shed 6 bases, J shed 5 bases, and the junction held 10 bases outside the gene matches. Germline V gene sequence: CDR1 MNHEY, CDR2 SVGAGI. This CDR3 is built from 15 residues. CDR3 coding DNA: TGTGCCAGCAGCCCCGGGACAGTTAGTGATCAGCCCCAGCATTTT. Amino acids: CASSPGTVSDQPQHF.

As to this clonotype: Lacking the conserved final phenylalanine or tryptophan, this CDR3 likely reflects a read error. No DNA is shown, since the ends of the CDR3 on it are uncertain; the CDR3 is the one TCRdb lists. V gene TRBV20-1 combines with J gene TRBJ2-5; no check of the table's D call, TRBD1, against the DNA was made. The CDR3 comprises 8 residues, both ends counted. Germline V CDR1 and CDR2: DFQATT, SNEGSKA (reference sequence). This CDR3 reads CSAHRTGG.

This rearrangement joins TRBV6-5 to TRBJ1-5; 7 nucleotides match TRBD1. Germline V gene lookup returns CDR1 MNHEY and CDR2 SVGAGI. This CDR3 has 16 residues. Germline trimming cut 6 bases from V and 2 bases from J; bases unmatched to any gene: 10. CDR3 region: CASSRQWDSRNQPQHF. CDR3 in DNA: TGTGCCAGCAGCCGCCAATGGGACAGCCGCAATCAGCCCCAGCATTTT.

This clonotype was counted at least ten times. The chain uses TRBV4-2 and TRBJ2-2; D ambiguous. From germline, CDR1 is LGHNA and CDR2 YNFKEQ. The CDR3 has 15 residues. V was trimmed by 1 base and J by 1 base, leaving 7 bases between them. DNA of the CDR3: TGTGCCAGCAGCCAAGGTCCAGTGAACACCGGGGAGCTGTTTTTT. Translating it yields CASSQGPVNTGELFF.

Many counts were recorded for this clonotype. The chain has TRBV7-8 and TRBJ1-5; possibly TRBD1 for D (6 bases). Germline CDR1 and CDR2: SGHVS and FQNEAQ. V was trimmed by 1 base and J by 2 bases, leaving 9 bases between them. The CDR3 consists of 15 residues. Here the CDR3 reads CASSLGEGGNQPQHF. The CDR3 coding sequence is TGTGCCAGCAGCTTAGGGGAGGGGGGCAATCAGCCCCAGCATTTT. The entire variable domain, with the rest obtained from reference TRBV7-8 and TRBJ1-5, is as follows: GAGVSQSPRYKVAKRGQDVALRCDPISGHVSLFWYQQALGQGPEFLTYFQNEAQLDKSGLPSDRFFAERPEGSVSTLKIQRTQQEDSAVYLCASSLGEGGNQPQHFGDGTRLSIL.

This clonotype was counted ten times or more. V gene TRBV29-1 combines with J gene TRBJ2-7; 12 bases fit TRBD2. The V gene end was trimmed by 6 bases and the J gene end by 6 bases; junction bases not matched to a gene: 6. Germline values: CDR1 SQVTM, CDR2 ANQGSEA. The CDR3 has 13 residues. The CDR3 DNA is TGCAGCGTCCGACTAGCGGGAGTTGGCGAGCAGTACTTC. Its translation: CSVRLAGVGEQYF.

There are many counts of this clonotype. The chain has TRBV5-1 and TRBJ1-1, with D possibly matching TRBD1 (6 bases). This CDR3 is built from 15 residues. The V gene's germline CDR1 is SGHRS and CDR2 YFSETQ. V shed 1 base and J shed 1 base, with 11 bases lying between them. The CDR3 nucleotides read TGCGCCAGCAGCTTGCCGGGACACGGGAACACTGAAGCTTTCTTT. Its protein is CASSLPGHGNTEAFF. The complete variable domain, with remaining parts taken from reference TRBV5-1 and TRBJ1-1, reads KAGVTQTPRYLIKTRGQQVTLSCSPISGHRSVSWYQQTPGQGLQFLFEYFSETQRNKGNFPGRFSGRQFSNSRSEMNVSTLELGDSALYLCASSLPGHGNTEAFFGQGTRLTVV.

The chain uses TRBV18 and TRBJ2-5; D gene ambiguous. The germline gives CDR1 KGHSH, CDR2 LQKENI. The V and J ends lost 1 base and 3 bases respectively, with 6 bases between them. The CDR3 has 13 residues. The CDR3 bases are TGTGCCAGCTCACCACAAGTGGAAGAGACCCAGTACTTC. This sequence encodes CASSPQVEETQYF.

The chain joins TRBV2 to TRBJ2-6; tentatively, D is TRBD1 (5 bases). Trimming removed 7 bases at V and 0 bases at J, with 10 bases between. Germline CDR1 is SNHLY and CDR2 is FYNNEI. The CDR3 sequence is 15 residues long. CDR3 sequence: CASTYDSSGANVLTF. CDR3 sequence (DNA): TGTGCCAGCACCTACGACAGCTCTGGGGCCAACGTCCTGACTTTC.

As regards this clonotype: A clone one base away is much larger, so this may be a read error. Because it lacks the conserved phenylalanine or tryptophan at the end, this CDR3 is likely a read error. This rearrangement joins TRBV12-3 or TRBV12-4 to TRBJ1-2, with D unclear. This CDR3 is 11 amino acids long. V was clipped by 4 bases and J by 8 bases, with 8 bases between them. The CDR3 reads CASSYSSGYTS. CDR3 DNA sequence: TGTGCCAGCAGTTACTCGTCCGGCTACACCTCC.

The genes are TRBV10-3 and TRBJ1-1; D not certain. Germline lookup yields CDR1 ENHRY and CDR2 SYGVKD. Trimming left V 6 bases short and J 7 bases short, with 18 bases between. The length of the CDR3 is 14 residues. The CDR3: CAIRDTGFGGEAFF. The CDR3 DNA sequence: TGTGCCATCAGAGACACCGGTTTTGGAGGTGAAGCTTTCTTT.

In this sample, this clonotype turned up many times. This rearrangement joins TRBV19 to TRBJ2-2; tentatively, D is TRBD2 (6 bases). The germline gives CDR1 LNHDA, CDR2 SQIVND (reference sequence). The CDR3 sequence is 15 residues long. The V and J ends lost 4 bases and 5 bases respectively, with 14 bases between them. In DNA form, the CDR3 reads TGTGCCAGTAGTAGGGACTCGGTCTGGACCGGGGAGCTGTTTTTT. Residues: CASSRDSVWTGELFF.

This clonotype came up a few times. The rearrangement joins TRBV12-3 or TRBV12-4 to TRBJ1-5; 7 bases map to TRBD1. The ends lost 5 bases at V and 5 bases at J; junction bases unmatched: 9. The CDR3 spans 15 residues. CDR3 sequence (DNA): TGTGCCAGCAGTCTCTTGGGAGGGGGCTATCAGCCCCAGCATTTT. Amino acids: CASSLLGGGYQPQHF.

There are a few counts of this clonotype. The chain couples TRBV29-1 to TRBJ2-1; TRBD2 aligns across 7 bases. Per the germline V gene, CDR1 is SQVTM and CDR2 is ANQGSEA. The CDR3 runs 14 residues. The chain's CDR3 is CSAHRGEQDDEQFF. The CDR3 DNA sequence: TGCAGTGCCCACCGGGGGGAGCAGGACGATGAGCAGTTCTTC.

This chain connects TRBV25-1 to TRBJ2-6; possible D gene TRBD2, 5 bases. From germline, CDR1 is MGHDK and CDR2 SYGVNS. V was pared by 4 bases and J by 4 bases, with 20 bases between. This CDR3 is built from 18 residues. The CDR3, as DNA: TGTGCCAGCAGTGCTCGGACTGGACGGCGAGGGGGGGCCAACGTCCTGACTTTC. It codes for CASSARTGRRGGANVLTF. The variable domain in full, completed from reference TRBV25-1 and TRBJ2-6, reads EADIYQTPRYLVIGTGKKITLECSQTMGHDKMYWYQQDPGMELHLIHYSYGVNSTEKGDLSSESTVSRIRTEHFPLTLESARPSHTSQYLCASSARTGRRGGANVLTFGAGSRLTVL.

This chain joins TRBV10-2 and TRBJ2-7, with a weak D call TRBD2 (5 bases). The CDR3 loop spans 16 amino acids. CDR1 and CDR2 (germline): WSHSY, SAAADI. Trimming cost V 4 bases and J 6 bases, with 22 bases left between them. CDR3 DNA sequence: TGCGCCAGCAGTGCCTGGAGAGCGTTAGCGACCTCCGAGCAGTACTTC. As protein: CASSAWRALATSEQYF.

Only a few counts were recorded for this clonotype. It may be a read error: a sequence one base away is much more abundant. The rearrangement uses TRBV2 and TRBJ1-2; 7 nucleotides match TRBD1. V dropped 2 bases and J dropped 6; count of bases not matched to a gene: 3. This CDR3 contains 13 residues. Germline CDR1 reads SNHLY; CDR2 reads FYNNEI. CDR3 DNA: TGTGCCAGCAGTGAACACAGGGGAAATGGCTACACCTTC. This gives the protein CASSEHRGNGYTF.

Only a few counts were recorded for this clonotype. The genes are TRBV7-2 and TRBJ1-4; 9 nucleotides align to TRBD1. Germline values: CDR1 SGHTA, CDR2 FQGNSA. V shed 5 bases, J shed 5 bases, and the junction held 6 bases outside the gene matches. The CDR3 spans 15 residues. CDR3 loop: CASSISGTGNEKLFF. CDR3 coding DNA: TGTGCCAGCAGCATCTCCGGGACAGGGAATGAAAAACTGTTTTTT. The whole variable domain, filled in from reference TRBV7-2 and TRBJ1-4, reads GAGVSQSPSNKVTEKGKDVELRCDPISGHTALYWYRQSLGQGLEFLIYFQGNSAPDKSGLPSDRFSAERTGGSVSTLTIQRTQQEDSAVYLCASSISGTGNEKLFFGSGTQLSVL.

This clonotype was seen ten or more times. This chain links TRBV9 with TRBJ1-2, with D unresolved. V was shortened by 3 bases and J by 4 bases, with 16 bases between the two germline ends. Germline CDR1 and CDR2: SGDLS and YYNGEE. The CDR3 length is 15 residues. The CDR3 DNA is TGTGCCAGCAGCGCCGCAAGACTGGGTAGCTATGGCTACACCTTC. Its protein product is CASSAARLGSYGYTF.